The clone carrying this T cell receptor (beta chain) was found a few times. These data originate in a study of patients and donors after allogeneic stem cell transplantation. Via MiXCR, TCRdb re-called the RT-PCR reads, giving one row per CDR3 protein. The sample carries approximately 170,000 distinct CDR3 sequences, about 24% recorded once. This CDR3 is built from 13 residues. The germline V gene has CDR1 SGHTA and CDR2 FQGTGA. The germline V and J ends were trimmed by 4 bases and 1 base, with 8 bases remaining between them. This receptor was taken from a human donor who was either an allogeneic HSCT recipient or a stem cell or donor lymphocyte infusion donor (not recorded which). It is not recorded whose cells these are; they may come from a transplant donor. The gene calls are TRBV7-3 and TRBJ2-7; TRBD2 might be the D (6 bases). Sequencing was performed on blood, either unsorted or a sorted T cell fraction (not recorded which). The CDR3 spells CASSSGTSYEQYF. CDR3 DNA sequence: TGTGCCAGCAGCTCCGGGACTTCCTACGAGCAGTACTTC.